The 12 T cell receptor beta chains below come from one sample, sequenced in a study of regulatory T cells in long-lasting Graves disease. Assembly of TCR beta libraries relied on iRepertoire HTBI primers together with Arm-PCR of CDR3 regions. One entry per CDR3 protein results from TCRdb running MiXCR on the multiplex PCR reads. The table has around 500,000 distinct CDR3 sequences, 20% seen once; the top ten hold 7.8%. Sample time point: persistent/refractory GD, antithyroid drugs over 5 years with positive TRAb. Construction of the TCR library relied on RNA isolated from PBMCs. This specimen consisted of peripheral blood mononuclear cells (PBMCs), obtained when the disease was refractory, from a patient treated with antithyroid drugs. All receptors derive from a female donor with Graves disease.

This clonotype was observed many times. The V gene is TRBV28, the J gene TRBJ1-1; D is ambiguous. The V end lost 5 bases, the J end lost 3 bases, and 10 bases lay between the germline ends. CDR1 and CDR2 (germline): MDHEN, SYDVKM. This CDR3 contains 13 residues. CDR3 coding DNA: TGTGCCAGCAGTCCCCAACCGGACACTGAAGCTTTCTTT. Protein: CASSPQPDTEAFF.

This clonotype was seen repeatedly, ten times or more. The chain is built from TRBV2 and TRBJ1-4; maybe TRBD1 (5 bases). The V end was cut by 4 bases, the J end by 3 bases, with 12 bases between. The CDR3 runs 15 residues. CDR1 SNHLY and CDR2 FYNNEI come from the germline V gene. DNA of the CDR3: TGTGCCAGCAGTGGAGGCAGGGATTCTAATGAAAAACTGTTTTTT. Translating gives CASSGGRDSNEKLFF.

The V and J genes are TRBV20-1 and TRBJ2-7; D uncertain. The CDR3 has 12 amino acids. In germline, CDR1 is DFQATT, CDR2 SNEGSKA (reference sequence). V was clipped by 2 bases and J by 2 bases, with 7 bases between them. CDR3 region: CSARSQAYEQYF. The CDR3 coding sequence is TGCAGTGCTAGATCCCAGGCCTACGAGCAGTACTTC.

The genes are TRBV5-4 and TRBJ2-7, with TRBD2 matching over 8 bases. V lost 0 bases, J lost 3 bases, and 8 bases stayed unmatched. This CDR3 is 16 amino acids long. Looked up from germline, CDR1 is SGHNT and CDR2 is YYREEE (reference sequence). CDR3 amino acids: CASSLEVREGYYEQYF. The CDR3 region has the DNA TGTGCCAGCAGCTTGGAAGTACGGGAGGGCTACTACGAGCAGTACTTC.

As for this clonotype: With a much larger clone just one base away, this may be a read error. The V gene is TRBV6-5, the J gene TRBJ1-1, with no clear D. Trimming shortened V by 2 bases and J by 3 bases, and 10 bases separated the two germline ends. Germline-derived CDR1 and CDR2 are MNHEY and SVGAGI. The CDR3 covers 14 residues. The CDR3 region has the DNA TGTGCCAGCAGTTACCCGATATCCTACACTGAAGCTTTCTTT. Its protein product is CASSYPISYTEAFF.

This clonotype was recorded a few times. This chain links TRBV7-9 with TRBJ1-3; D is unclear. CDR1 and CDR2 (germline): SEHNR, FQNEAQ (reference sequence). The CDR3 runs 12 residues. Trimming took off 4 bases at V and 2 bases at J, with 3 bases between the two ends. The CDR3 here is CASSSPGNTIYF. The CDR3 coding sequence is TGTGCCAGCAGCTCTCCTGGAAACACCATATATTTT.

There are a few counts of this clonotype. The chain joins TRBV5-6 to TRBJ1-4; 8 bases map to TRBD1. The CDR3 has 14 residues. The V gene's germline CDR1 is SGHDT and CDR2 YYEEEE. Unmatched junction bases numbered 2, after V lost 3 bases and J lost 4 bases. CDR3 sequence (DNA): TGTGCCAGCAGCTGGACAGGGTTTAATGAAAAACTGTTTTTT. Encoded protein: CASSWTGFNEKLFF. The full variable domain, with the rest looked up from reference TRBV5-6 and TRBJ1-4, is DAGVTQSPTHLIKTRGQQVTLRCSPKSGHDTVSWYQQALGQGPQFIFQYYEEEERQRGNFPDRFSGHQFPNYSSELNVNALLLGDSALYLCASSWTGFNEKLFFGSGTQLSVL.

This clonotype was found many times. CDR3 sequence reads: CASSHGLAIAKNIQYF. The DNA for the CDR3 is TGTGCCAGCAGCCACGGACTAGCGATAGCCAAAAACATTCAGTACTTC. This chain uses TRBV28 with TRBJ2-4; 9 nucleotides match TRBD2. From germline, CDR1 is MDHEN and CDR2 SYDVKM. The trim removed 6 bases at V and 0 bases at J, leaving 6 bases unmatched. The CDR3 is made up of 16 amino acids. The variable domain in full, completed from reference TRBV28 and TRBJ2-4, reads DVKVTQSSRYLVKRTGEKVFLECVQDMDHENMFWYRQDPGLGLRLIYFSYDVKMKEKGDIPEGYSVSREKKERFSLILESASTNQTSMYLCASSHGLAIAKNIQYFGAGTRLSVL.

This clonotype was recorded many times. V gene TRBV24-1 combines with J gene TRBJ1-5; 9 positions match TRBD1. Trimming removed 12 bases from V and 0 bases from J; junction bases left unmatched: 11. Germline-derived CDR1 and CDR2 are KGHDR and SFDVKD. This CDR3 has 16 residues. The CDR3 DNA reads TGTGCCGTCCACCCGGACAGGGGAAATAGCAATCAGCCCCAGCATTTT. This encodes CAVHPDRGNSNQPQHF.

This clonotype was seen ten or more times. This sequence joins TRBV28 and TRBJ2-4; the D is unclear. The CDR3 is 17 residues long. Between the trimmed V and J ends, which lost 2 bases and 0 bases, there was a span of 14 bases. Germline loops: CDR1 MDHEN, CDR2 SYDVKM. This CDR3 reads CASSLSQRYIAKNIQYF. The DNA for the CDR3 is TGTGCCAGCAGTTTAAGTCAGCGTTACATAGCCAAAAACATTCAGTACTTC.

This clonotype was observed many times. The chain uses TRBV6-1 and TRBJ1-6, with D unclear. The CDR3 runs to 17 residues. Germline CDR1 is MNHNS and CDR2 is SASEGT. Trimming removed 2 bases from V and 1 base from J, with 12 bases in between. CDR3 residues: CASSERLAGSYNSPLHF. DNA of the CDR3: TGTGCCAGCAGTGAAAGGCTCGCGGGTTCCTATAATTCACCCCTCCACTTT.

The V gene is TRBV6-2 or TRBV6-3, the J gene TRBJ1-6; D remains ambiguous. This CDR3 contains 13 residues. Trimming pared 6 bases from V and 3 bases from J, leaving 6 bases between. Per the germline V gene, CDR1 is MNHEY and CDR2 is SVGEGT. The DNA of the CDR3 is TGTGCCAGCAGCGCAAACTATAATTCACCCCTCCACTTT. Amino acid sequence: CASSANYNSPLHF.